The T cell receptor beta chain under discussion was sequenced for a study of blood T cell repertoires in COVID-19. The authors' processing: Quantification of nucleated cells was approximated via reference gene primer amplification. Produced via immunoSEQ multiplex PCR; TCRdb's table is partial and in-frame only. The D gene and trimming were derived from the DNA, and the V and J assignments and clone size from that table. The sample lists roughly 200,000 clones; about 85% were seen once. Germline CDR1 LGHDT, CDR2 YNNKEL (reference sequence). Trimming at V came to 3 bases and at J to 0 bases, leaving 3 bases not matched to a gene. The CDR3 consists of 15 residues.

The chain joins TRBV3-1 (or the pseudogene TRBV3-2) to TRBJ2-3; 7 bases line up with TRBD2. Material for sequencing was peripheral blood. The receptor's source is a woman in her 30s with active or convalescent COVID-19. The CDR3 bases are TGTGCCAGCAGCCACGCGGGAGTAAGCACAGATACGCAGTATTTT. It yields the protein CASSHAGVSTDTQYF.